Below, 7 T cell receptor beta chains from the same sample are listed, as sequenced in a study of shared clonotypes between healthy human individuals (dated by TCRdb to about 2020). Library creation used the immunoSEQ multiplex PCR assay. TCRdb obtained this table from immuneACCESS and retained in-frame rearrangements with V and J assigned. These tables miss some clones; where compared with another copy, unresolved V genes account for less than half of the shortfall, and the remainder is unexplained. Recorded for this sample are millions of clones; 95% of them occurred a single time. The ten most abundant clones make up 0.13% of the sample. Sequencing was carried out using naive CD4+ T cells sorted from blood. Sample cell subset or site, as interpreted from the label and publication: CD45RA+ positively selected. Receptors originate from a man between 18 and 35 years old in good health.

The CDR3 DNA sequence: TGCGCCAGCAGCTTGGATGGGTTACAGCAGCCCCAGCATTTT. Its protein product is CASSLDGLQQPQHF. The chain couples TRBV5-1 to TRBJ1-5; no firm D call. The CDR3 loop spans 14 amino acids. V was shortened by 0 bases and J by 7 bases, with 11 bases between the two germline ends. CDR1 and CDR2 from the germline V gene are SGHRS and YFSETQ.

The chain joins TRBV7-8 to TRBJ2-5; D is uncertain. The CDR3 spans 13 residues. The V and J ends lost 1 base and 5 bases respectively, with 8 bases between them. Looked up from germline, CDR1 is SGHVS and CDR2 is FQNEAQ. In DNA, the CDR3 is TGTGCCAGCAGCTTAGTAGTATGGGAGACCCAGTACTTC. Amino acids: CASSLVVWETQYF. The variable domain in full, with the rest retrieved from reference TRBV7-8 and TRBJ2-5, is GAGVSQSPRYKVAKRGQDVALRCDPISGHVSLFWYQQALGQGPEFLTYFQNEAQLDKSGLPSDRFFAERPEGSVSTLKIQRTQQEDSAVYLCASSLVVWETQYFGPGTRLLVL.

The chain employs TRBV2 and TRBJ2-3; D is ambiguous. Germline V gene data show CDR1 as SNHLY and CDR2 as FYNNEI. Between the trimmed V and J ends, which lost 6 bases and 3 bases, there was a span of 13 bases. CDR3 length: 14 amino acids. CDR3 protein: CASRSPTDTDTQYF. The CDR3 DNA is TGTGCCAGCAGGTCCCCTACGGATACAGATACGCAGTATTTT.

The chain couples TRBV6-1 to TRBJ2-3; the match to TRBD1 covers 7 bases. The CDR3 has 15 amino acids. Trimming took 5 bases from V and 0 from J; bases not matched to a gene: 5. CDR1 is MNHNS, CDR2 SASEGT, per germline. CDR3 nucleotide sequence: TGTGCCAGCAGTTTTACAGGGGCTAGCACAGATACGCAGTATTTT. It translates to CASSFTGASTDTQYF.

The chain carries TRBV25-1 and TRBJ2-2; 10 bases agree with TRBD2. J gave up 7 bases and V 1 base, and 6 bases lay outside the gene matches. Germline values: CDR1 MGHDK, CDR2 SYGVNS. The CDR3 has 16 residues. CDR3 coding DNA: TGTGCCAGCAGTGAATCCCTTAGCGGGAGGATCGGGGAGCTGTTTTTT. Translated, it gives CASSESLSGRIGELFF.

The chain joins TRBV30 to TRBJ2-7; D assignment may be TRBD1 or TRBD2 (5 bases each). Looked up from germline, CDR1 is GTSNPN and CDR2 is SVGIG (reference sequence). CDR3 length: 15 residues. V was cut by 2 bases and J by 0 bases, with 14 bases left in between. The CDR3 spells CAWSFRGAISYEQYF. As DNA, the CDR3 is TGTGCCTGGAGTTTCCGGGGCGCCATCTCCTACGAGCAGTACTTC.

The gene calls are TRBV25-1 and TRBJ2-1, with TRBD1 identical over 8 bases. CDR3 length: 15 residues. From germline, CDR1 is MGHDK and CDR2 SYGVNS. With 5 bases clipped from V and 9 bases from J, the junction kept 12 bases outside the gene matches. The CDR3 sequence: CASSQSGTGPSEQFF. CDR3 DNA: TGTGCCAGCAGTCAATCCGGGACAGGACCCTCTGAGCAGTTCTTC.